This T cell receptor (beta chain) appears in the sequencing data of a study of cytomegalovirus exposure and HLA in healthy donors. General study points: Trimming of TCR beta V- and J-genes showed a link, identified in a later analysis, to a missense DCLRE1C variant. Indistinguishable V segments such as TRBV6-2 and TRBV6-3 were excluded.

Researchers ran the PCR with 60 Vbeta and 13 Jbeta primers. The data were produced by immunoSEQ multiplex PCR, yet TCRdb's version contains in-frame clones alone and is incomplete. The sample shows about 96,000 clones, 65% to 75% of them seen only once. This CDR3 region has 14 residues. Germline V lookup: CDR1 MNHEY, CDR2 SVGAGI. V lost 6 bases, J lost 8 bases, and 9 bases stayed unmatched. In this sample, this clone turned up once. No antigen is known for it. The sequenced material came from PBMCs. The chain carries TRBV6-5 and TRBJ1-4; TRBD1 agrees at 7 bases. The sequence was obtained from a woman in her 70s in good health and CMV-seropositive. CDR3 residues: CASRPGQSREKLFF. The CDR3 region has the DNA TGTGCCAGCAGACCGGGACAGTCGAGGGAAAAACTGTTTTTT.